One sample yielded the 8 T cell receptor beta chains listed below, sequenced in a study of vaccination effects on CD4 cells after COVID-19. No antigen is known for these receptors. Having been cultured for roughly 10 days, the cells underwent CD4+ T cell isolation. The method was immunoSEQ multiplex PCR; TCRdb's version includes in-frame clones alone and lacks a portion of them. The table lists tens of thousands of clones, about two thirds of them singletons. The starting material was CD4+ T cells from PBMCs cultured without peptide, obtained before COVID-19 vaccination. These receptors came from a human donor who had a prior SARS-CoV-2 infection.

The chain combines TRBV10-3 with TRBJ2-1; 14 bases fit TRBD2. There are 13 residues in the CDR3. V gave up 9 bases and J gave up 8 bases; unmatched junction bases: 3. In germline, CDR1 is ENHRY, CDR2 SYGVKD. CDR3 in amino acids: CAIGTSGGHEQFF. The CDR3 DNA reads TGTGCCATTGGGACTAGCGGGGGTCATGAGCAGTTCTTC.

V gene TRBV7-9 combines with J gene TRBJ2-5; maybe TRBD1 (6 bases). The CDR3 sequence is 14 residues long. V was cut by 2 bases and J by 3 bases, with 10 bases left in between. Germline-derived CDR1 and CDR2 are SEHNR and FQNEAQ (reference sequence). This chain's CDR3 is CASSLQQGEETQYF. In DNA form, the CDR3 reads TGTGCCAGCAGCTTACAACAGGGCGAAGAGACCCAGTACTTC. The entire variable domain, with the rest obtained from reference TRBV7-9 and TRBJ2-5, is as follows: DTGVSQNPRHKITKRGQNVTFRCDPISEHNRLYWYRQTLGQGPEFLTYFQNEAQLEKSRLLSDRFSAERPKGSFSTLEIQRTEQGDSAMYLCASSLQQGEETQYFGPGTRLLVL.

This rearrangement joins TRBV7-9 to TRBJ2-3, with a weak D call TRBD2 (5 bases). Germline V gene lookup returns CDR1 SEHNR and CDR2 FQNEAQ (reference sequence). The CDR3 has 12 amino acids. V was trimmed by 6 bases and J by 4 bases, leaving 8 bases between them. For the CDR3, the DNA is TGTGCCAGCAGTCCGCGGGCAGATACGCAGTATTTT. Its translation: CASSPRADTQYF.

This chain uses TRBV7-2 with TRBJ2-3; TRBD2 matches at 8 bases. The CDR3 is 14 residues long. With 3 bases clipped from V and 6 bases from J, the junction kept 5 bases outside the gene matches. The germline CDR1 and CDR2 sequences are SGHTA and FQGNSA. CDR3 coding DNA: TGTGCCAGCAGCTTCGGGGGGGCCAGCGATACGCAGTATTTT. It codes for CASSFGGASDTQYF.

The chain links TRBV3-1 (or the pseudogene TRBV3-2) to TRBJ1-6, with a weak D call TRBD1 (5 bases). There are 16 residues in the CDR3. V dropped 0 bases and J dropped 9 bases, with 15 bases sitting between them. From germline, CDR1 is LGHDT and CDR2 YNNKEL (reference sequence). DNA for the CDR3: TGTGCCAGCAGCCAAGAGGGTATCGGAGGGACTTCACCCCTCCACTTT. Residues: CASSQEGIGGTSPLHF.

The J gene is TRBJ1-2, the V gene TRBV6-1; the D is unclear. Trimming cost V 0 bases and J 4 bases, with 9 bases left between them. Germline V CDR1 and CDR2: MNHNS, SASEGT. The CDR3 is 14 residues long. CDR3 protein: CASSEAFRSYGYTF. CDR3 in DNA: TGTGCCAGCAGTGAAGCGTTCAGGAGCTATGGCTACACCTTC.

The chain uses TRBV6-5 and TRBJ1-2, with D perhaps matching TRBD1 (5 bases). Between the trimmed V and J ends, which lost 2 bases and 4 bases, there was a span of 8 bases. Germline values: CDR1 MNHEY, CDR2 SVGAGI. The CDR3 is 13 amino acids. The CDR3 loop reads CASSYGGTYGYTF. The CDR3 bases are TGTGCCAGCAGTTACGGGGGAACCTATGGCTACACCTTC.

The chain employs TRBV5-6 and TRBJ2-7; D remains unclear. This CDR3 region has 15 residues. Germline CDR1 SGHDT, CDR2 YYEEEE. V was pared by 1 base and J by 0 bases, with 11 bases between. Here the CDR3 DNA reads TGTGCCAGCAGCTTGTTTGCTGCCCTCTCCTACGAGCAGTACTTC. Protein product: CASSLFAALSYEQYF.